This entry is about one T cell receptor (beta chain). This specimen belongs to a study of blood T cell repertoires in COVID-19. Study background: Spain, Italy and the United States supplied samples that represented acute and convalescent COVID-19. In each case, the material was cDNA or gDNA derived from T cells, B-cell-depleted T cells, or PBMCs.

Participants' reported clinical history set cohort assignment. Original data processing: Amplification with reference gene primers provided the estimates of nucleated cell counts. Clones were sequenced by immunoSEQ multiplex PCR, and TCRdb holds only the in-frame ones, with some missing. The V and J calls and the clone size are those of that table, but D and trimming were determined from the DNA. The sample lists 200,000 to 250,000 clones; 90% were seen once. This CDR3 has 14 amino acids. V lost 4 bases and J 2 bases, leaving 11 bases between the germline ends. Germline V gene data show CDR1 as SGHAT and CDR2 as FQNNGV.

The sequence came from a man aged 25-40 years who had been exposed to COVID-19. The sequencing sample was made of PBMCs or T cells enriched from blood (not recorded which). This rearrangement joins TRBV11-2 to TRBJ1-2; D is undetermined. The DNA for the CDR3 is TGTGCCAGCAGCTCCCTCAGAGGGAACTATGGCTACACCTTC. Its protein is CASSSLRGNYGYTF.